The 23 T cell receptor beta chains below were found in one sample sequenced in a study of blood T cells in healthy people across ages. The use of a sample-barcoded 5' primer and a J-beta primer mix characterized a second PCR of roughly 6 to 12 cycles. Via MiXCR, TCRdb re-called the 5' RACE reads, giving one row per CDR3 protein. The sample contains 650,000 to 1,000,000 distinct CDR3 sequences, around 36% of which appear only once. Sequencing was performed on blood. These receptors originate from a man in his late teens or twenties in good health.

There are a few counts of this clonotype. The chain couples TRBV20-1 to TRBJ2-3; TRBD2 is a possible D gene (6 bases). Germline V lookup: CDR1 DFQATT, CDR2 SNEGSKA (reference sequence). The CDR3 covers 16 residues. Trimming pared 0 bases from V and 0 bases from J, leaving 13 bases between. CDR3 protein: CSARDPGGWSTDTQYF. CDR3 sequence (DNA): TGCAGTGCTAGAGATCCCGGGGGTTGGAGCACAGATACGCAGTATTTT.

This clonotype was counted only a few times. In nucleotides, the CDR3 is TGTGCCAGCGGACGGGGGAATAACAATGAGCAGTTCTTC. Its translation: CASGRGNNNEQFF. The genes are TRBV12-3 or TRBV12-4 and TRBJ2-1; maybe TRBD2 (6 bases). Trimming cost V 8 bases and J 5 bases, with 13 bases left between them. This CDR3 comprises 13 residues.

CDR3 sequence reads: CASTPDGEETQYF. In DNA, the CDR3 is TGTGCCAGCACCCCAGACGGAGAAGAGACCCAGTACTTC. The chain employs TRBV27 and TRBJ2-5; D unclear. The CDR3 consists of 13 residues. Germline-derived CDR1 and CDR2 are MNHEY and SMNVEV (reference sequence). V gave up 7 bases and J gave up 3 bases, with 12 bases separating them.

Note on this clonotype: A much larger clone is a single base away; this may be a read error. This rearrangement joins TRBV29-1 to TRBJ2-7, with D perhaps matching TRBD2 (5 bases). The CDR3 extends over 15 amino acids. Germline CDR1 reads SQVTM; CDR2 reads ANQGSEA. Trimming took 7 bases from V and 3 from J, leaving 22 bases between them. CDR3 coding DNA: TGCAGCGCCACTGACGGGGATAGGTGGTTCTACGAGCAGTACTTC. Protein: CSATDGDRWFYEQYF.

V usage is TRBV4-3 and J usage is TRBJ2-5; 9 bases are a match to TRBD1. Germline loops: CDR1 LGHNA, CDR2 YSLEER. This CDR3 contains 15 residues. V lost 3 bases to trimming and J lost 5 bases; unmatched junction nucleotides: 7. In DNA form, the CDR3 reads TGCGCCAGCAGCCAGGAGAGACAGGGGGTGGAGACCCAGTACTTC. Residues: CASSQERQGVETQYF.

This clonotype was seen at least ten times. The CDR3 bases are TGTGCCAGCTCCCCTCAAGGCTCTAACTATGGCTACACCTTC. Its translation: CASSPQGSNYGYTF. The chain uses TRBV18 and TRBJ1-2; D not resolved. V was clipped by 6 bases and J by 0 bases, with 11 bases between them. CDR1 and CDR2 from the germline V gene are KGHSH and LQKENI. The CDR3 consists of 14 residues.

This chain uses TRBV20-1 with TRBJ2-4; 9 nucleotides align to TRBD1. Germline V lookup: CDR1 DFQATT, CDR2 SNEGSKA (reference sequence). The CDR3 runs to 16 residues. J gave up 0 bases and V 6 bases, and 9 bases lay outside the gene matches. DNA of the CDR3: TGCAGTGCGGGTGGGACAGGGCTTTTAGCCAAAAACATTCAGTACTTC. Residues: CSAGGTGLLAKNIQYF.

This clonotype was seen a single time. One end of the junction varies from germline; a read error may be responsible. This chain uses TRBV10-3 with TRBJ1-1, with 7 bases fitting TRBD1. This CDR3 spans 16 amino acids. CDR1 is ENHRY and CDR2 is SYGVKD in the germline V gene. CDR3 sequence: CAVRNRDRNMNTEAFF. CDR3 nucleotide sequence: TGTGCCGTCAGGAACCGGGACAGAAACATGAACACTGAAGCTTTCTTT.

The V call is TRBV4-1, the J call TRBJ1-6, with TRBD1 matching over 7 bases. The CDR3 has 17 amino acids. Trimming at V came to 0 bases and at J to 1 base, leaving 3 bases not matched to a gene. Germline CDR1 is MGHRA and CDR2 is YSYEKL. CDR3 residues: CASSQDQGGSYNSPLHF. The CDR3 DNA follows: TGCGCCAGCAGCCAAGATCAGGGGGGGTCCTATAATTCACCCCTCCACTTT.

The chain joins TRBV4-3 to TRBJ2-1; no definite D call. The V and J ends lost 0 bases and 9 bases respectively, with 12 bases between them. The CDR3 totals 14 residues. Per germline, CDR1 LGHNA and CDR2 YSLEER. This CDR3 reads CASSQELAISEQFF. The CDR3, as DNA: TGCGCCAGCAGCCAAGAGTTGGCTATTTCTGAGCAGTTCTTC.

This clonotype was recorded at least ten times. The rearrangement joins TRBV10-3 to TRBJ1-2, with D maybe TRBD1 (6 bases). Trimming left V 0 bases short and J 8 bases short, with 13 bases between. The CDR3 sequence is 14 residues long. Germline V lookup: CDR1 ENHRY, CDR2 SYGVKD. The CDR3 DNA reads TGTGCCATCAGTGAGTCGGACAGTGTATGGGGCTACACCTTC. Amino acid sequence: CAISESDSVWGYTF.

The table lists this clonotype with a few counts. The rearrangement uses TRBV27 and TRBJ1-2; 9 nucleotides line up with TRBD1. Germline CDR1 and CDR2: MNHEY and SMNVEV (reference sequence). This CDR3 has 15 residues. Trimming removed 5 bases from V and 6 bases from J; junction bases left unmatched: 10. The CDR3 sequence is CASSHLQGARDGYTF. For the CDR3, the DNA is TGTGCCAGCAGTCACTTACAGGGGGCGCGGGATGGCTACACCTTC.

The chain recombines TRBV5-1 with TRBJ2-1, with 9 nucleotides matching TRBD1. This CDR3 has 15 amino acids. Trimming took 0 bases from V and 8 from J; bases not matched to a gene: 6. The germline V gene encodes CDR1 SGHRS and CDR2 YFSETQ. CDR3 coding DNA: TGCGCCAGCAGCTTGGGGACAGGGGCATACGATGAGCAGTTCTTC. Amino acids: CASSLGTGAYDEQFF.

This chain connects TRBV7-3 to TRBJ2-1; D remains ambiguous. TRBJ2-7 explains the end of the DNA better; the J call may be wrong. This CDR3 comprises 16 residues. Per the germline V gene, CDR1 is SGHTA and CDR2 is FQGTGA. CDR3 coding DNA: TGTGCCAGCAGCCCCCAGACCCAGAGCTCCTACAATGAGCAGTACTTC. It yields the protein CASSPQTQSSYNEQYF.

With regard to this clonotype: This may come from a read error, since a much larger clone is one base off. The chain employs TRBV7-2 and TRBJ2-3; D remains ambiguous. Germline-derived CDR1 and CDR2 are SGHTA and FQGNSA. The CDR3 has 14 residues. CDR3 bases: TGTGCCAGCGGCTTAGTCCGTCACTCGGATACGCAGTATTTT. Residues: CASGLVRHSDTQYF.

Notes on this clonotype: A much more abundant neighbour one base away suggests this may be a read error. This chain links TRBV5-1 with TRBJ2-1, with unresolved D. The CDR3 covers 15 residues. CDR1 and CDR2 (germline): SGHRS, YFSETQ. Trimming shortened V by 6 bases and J by 0 bases, and 13 bases separated the two germline ends. CDR3 loop: CASNPAESSYNEQFF. The CDR3 DNA sequence: TGCGCCAGCAATCCTGCAGAGAGCTCCTACAATGAGCAGTTCTTC.

This sequence joins TRBV29-1 and TRBJ1-2; 8 bases are a match to TRBD1. Germline V CDR1 and CDR2: SQVTM, ANQGSEA. Unmatched junction bases numbered 2, after V lost 4 bases and J lost 4 bases. The CDR3 is 12 residues long. CDR3 sequence (DNA): TGCAGCGTTGGCGGGACAGGCTATGGCTACACCTTC. Translation: CSVGGTGYGYTF.

The sample holds a few counts of this clonotype. The rearrangement joins TRBV20-1 to TRBJ1-1; D is unclear. Germline V gene sequence: CDR1 DFQATT, CDR2 SNEGSKA (reference sequence). The CDR3 has 12 residues. Trimming shortened V by 5 bases and J by 6 bases, and 13 bases separated the two germline ends. The CDR3 DNA reads TGCAGTGCTGCCCGACCCTCCGCTGAAGCTTTCTTT. Encoded protein: CSAARPSAEAFF.

The V call is TRBV9, the J call TRBJ2-7, with D possibly being TRBD1 (5 bases). The V gene's germline CDR1 is SGDLS and CDR2 YYNGEE. This CDR3 has 16 residues. The V end lost 3 bases, the J end lost 4 bases, and 20 bases lay between the germline ends. The CDR3 reads CASSAGNQGSYYEQYF. The CDR3, as DNA: TGTGCCAGCAGCGCAGGCAATCAGGGATCATATTACGAGCAGTACTTC.

Only a few counts were recorded for this clonotype. J is TRBJ1-2 and V is TRBV5-1; TRBD1 agrees at 11 bases. J was trimmed by 4 bases and V by 5 bases; bases with no gene match: 10. The CDR3 sequence is 16 residues long. Germline lookup yields CDR1 SGHRS and CDR2 YFSETQ. In DNA form, the CDR3 reads TGCGCCAGCAGTCCCGGACAGGGGGCTTTTGCCTATGGCTACACCTTC. It encodes CASSPGQGAFAYGYTF.

This clonotype was found a few times. The CDR3 loop reads CASTRTGVYNEQFF. CDR3 DNA sequence: TGTGCCAGCACCAGGACAGGAGTTTACAATGAGCAGTTCTTC. The rearrangement uses TRBV2 and TRBJ2-1; 7 bases agree with TRBD1. The CDR3 runs 14 residues. The V gene's germline CDR1 is SNHLY and CDR2 FYNNEI. Trimming cost V 7 bases and J 4 bases; bases outside gene matches: 7.

The chain couples TRBV6-2 or TRBV6-3 to TRBJ2-2; 10 bases map to TRBD1. J was trimmed by 2 bases and V by 6 bases; bases with no gene match: 12. Germline V lookup: CDR1 MNHEY, CDR2 SVGEGT. The CDR3 extends over 18 amino acids. The CDR3 region is CASRRKTGTGVNTGELFF. The CDR3 region has the DNA TGTGCCAGCAGACGAAAAACCGGGACAGGGGTAAACACCGGGGAGCTGTTTTTT.

CDR3: CASSLGGGASYNEQFF. The DNA of the CDR3 is TGTGCCAGCAGCTTAGGAGGGGGGGCATCCTACAATGAGCAGTTCTTC. The chain couples TRBV7-2 to TRBJ2-1, with a possible D match to TRBD2 (7 bases). The CDR3 extends over 16 amino acids. The V gene's germline CDR1 is SGHTA and CDR2 FQGNSA. V was clipped by 1 base and J by 1 base, with 11 bases between them.